This record covers a single TCR beta chain. These data originate in a study of blood T cell repertoires in COVID-19. Across the whole study: The samples span acute and convalescent COVID-19 from the United States, Italy and Spain. T cells, B-cell-depleted T cells, or PBMCs provided the cDNA or gDNA that served as material.

How the authors handled the data: By means of reference gene primer amplification, nucleated cell counts were estimated. Some clones are missing from TCRdb's copy, which holds only in-frame ones; the method was immunoSEQ multiplex PCR. V, J and clone size are taken as reported in that table, and D and trimming were inferred from the DNA itself. The sample lists about 250,000 clones, approximately 90% occurring once. CDR3 length: 17 amino acids. The germline V and J ends were trimmed by 0 bases and 2 bases, with 16 bases remaining between them. CDR1 and CDR2 (germline): MNHNS, SASEGT. This sequence originates from a man aged 25-45 years with acute or convalescent COVID-19. Sequenced input: peripheral blood. The chain joins TRBV6-1 to TRBJ2-5; D ambiguous. As DNA, the CDR3 is TGTGCCAGCAGTGAAGCCCCCCCGACATCCTTACAAGAGACCCAGTACTTC. Translation gives CASSEAPPTSLQETQYF.